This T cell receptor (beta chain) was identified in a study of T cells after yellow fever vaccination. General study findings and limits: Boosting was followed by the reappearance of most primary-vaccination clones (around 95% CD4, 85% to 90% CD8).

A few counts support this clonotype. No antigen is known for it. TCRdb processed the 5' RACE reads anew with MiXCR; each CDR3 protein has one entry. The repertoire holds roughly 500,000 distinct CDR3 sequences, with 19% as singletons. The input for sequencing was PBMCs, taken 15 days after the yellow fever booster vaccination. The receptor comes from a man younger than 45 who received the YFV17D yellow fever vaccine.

CDR3 region: CSVEKSGGEQYF. DNA of the CDR3: TGCAGCGTTGAGAAATCAGGGGGGGAGCAGTACTTC. V is TRBV29-1 and J is TRBJ2-7; possible D gene TRBD1, 7 bases. The ends were cut back, 3 bases at V and 7 bases at J, with 13 bases in the middle. Germline CDR1 reads SQVTM; CDR2 reads ANQGSEA. CDR3 size: 12 residues.